This TCR beta chain derives from a study of shared clonotypes between healthy human individuals. Looking at the study overall: Each donor had three CD4 naive, three CD4 memory, two CD8 naive and one CD8 memory plate. Study-wide results and caveats: Relative to memory subsets, naive subsets generally showed larger estimated richness. Non-shared clonotypes were found to have lower generation probabilities than the clonotypes that were shared by all four of the sorted-subset donors.

Assay used: immunoSEQ multiplex PCR; TCRdb lists only in-frame clones, some missing. The sample consists of approximately 720,000 clones, about 92% of them appearing once. On this clone: What it binds is unknown.

CD45RO-negative, CCR7-selected cells formed the naive CD8 fraction, which excluded terminally differentiated effector memory CD45RA+ cells. The donor population consisted of healthy HIV-negative adults with no recent acute infections or vaccinations. CDR3 length: 15 residues. The germline V gene has CDR1 SEHNR and CDR2 FQNEAQ (reference sequence). V lost 4 bases, J lost 3 bases, and 9 bases stayed unmatched. V usage is TRBV7-9 and J usage is TRBJ2-7, with 7 bases identical to TRBD1. Input material: naive CD8+ T cells sorted from blood. The TCR originated in a man aged 25-45 years in good health. The CDR3 region has the DNA TGTGCCAGCAGCTCTAACCGGGACAGAGACTACGAGCAGTACTTC. This gives the protein CASSSNRDRDYEQYF.